The clone carrying this T cell receptor (beta chain) has just a few counts. V was clipped by 3 bases and J by 2 bases; unmatched bases: 10. This CDR3 spans 17 amino acids. CDR1 is DFQATT and CDR2 is SNEGSKA in the germline V gene (reference sequence). This entry belongs to a study of T-cell reconstitution after alpha-beta-depleted transplantation in children. Unique molecular identifiers were incorporated when the TCRbeta library was constructed. TCRdb re-analysed the PCR reads in MiXCR, keeping a single row per CDR3 protein. This table holds about 500,000 distinct CDR3 sequences, 32% found once. The chain carries TRBV20-1 and TRBJ2-3, with 11 bases matching TRBD2. The source was PBMCs from the stem cell graft donor, collected from the stem cell graft. This receptor was obtained from a human donor who donated a stem cell graft to a child with aplastic anemia. The CDR3 DNA is TGCAGTGCTAGCTTTAGCGGGAGGGCCGGGACCACAGATACGCAGTATTTT. Amino acids: CSASFSGRAGTTDTQYF.